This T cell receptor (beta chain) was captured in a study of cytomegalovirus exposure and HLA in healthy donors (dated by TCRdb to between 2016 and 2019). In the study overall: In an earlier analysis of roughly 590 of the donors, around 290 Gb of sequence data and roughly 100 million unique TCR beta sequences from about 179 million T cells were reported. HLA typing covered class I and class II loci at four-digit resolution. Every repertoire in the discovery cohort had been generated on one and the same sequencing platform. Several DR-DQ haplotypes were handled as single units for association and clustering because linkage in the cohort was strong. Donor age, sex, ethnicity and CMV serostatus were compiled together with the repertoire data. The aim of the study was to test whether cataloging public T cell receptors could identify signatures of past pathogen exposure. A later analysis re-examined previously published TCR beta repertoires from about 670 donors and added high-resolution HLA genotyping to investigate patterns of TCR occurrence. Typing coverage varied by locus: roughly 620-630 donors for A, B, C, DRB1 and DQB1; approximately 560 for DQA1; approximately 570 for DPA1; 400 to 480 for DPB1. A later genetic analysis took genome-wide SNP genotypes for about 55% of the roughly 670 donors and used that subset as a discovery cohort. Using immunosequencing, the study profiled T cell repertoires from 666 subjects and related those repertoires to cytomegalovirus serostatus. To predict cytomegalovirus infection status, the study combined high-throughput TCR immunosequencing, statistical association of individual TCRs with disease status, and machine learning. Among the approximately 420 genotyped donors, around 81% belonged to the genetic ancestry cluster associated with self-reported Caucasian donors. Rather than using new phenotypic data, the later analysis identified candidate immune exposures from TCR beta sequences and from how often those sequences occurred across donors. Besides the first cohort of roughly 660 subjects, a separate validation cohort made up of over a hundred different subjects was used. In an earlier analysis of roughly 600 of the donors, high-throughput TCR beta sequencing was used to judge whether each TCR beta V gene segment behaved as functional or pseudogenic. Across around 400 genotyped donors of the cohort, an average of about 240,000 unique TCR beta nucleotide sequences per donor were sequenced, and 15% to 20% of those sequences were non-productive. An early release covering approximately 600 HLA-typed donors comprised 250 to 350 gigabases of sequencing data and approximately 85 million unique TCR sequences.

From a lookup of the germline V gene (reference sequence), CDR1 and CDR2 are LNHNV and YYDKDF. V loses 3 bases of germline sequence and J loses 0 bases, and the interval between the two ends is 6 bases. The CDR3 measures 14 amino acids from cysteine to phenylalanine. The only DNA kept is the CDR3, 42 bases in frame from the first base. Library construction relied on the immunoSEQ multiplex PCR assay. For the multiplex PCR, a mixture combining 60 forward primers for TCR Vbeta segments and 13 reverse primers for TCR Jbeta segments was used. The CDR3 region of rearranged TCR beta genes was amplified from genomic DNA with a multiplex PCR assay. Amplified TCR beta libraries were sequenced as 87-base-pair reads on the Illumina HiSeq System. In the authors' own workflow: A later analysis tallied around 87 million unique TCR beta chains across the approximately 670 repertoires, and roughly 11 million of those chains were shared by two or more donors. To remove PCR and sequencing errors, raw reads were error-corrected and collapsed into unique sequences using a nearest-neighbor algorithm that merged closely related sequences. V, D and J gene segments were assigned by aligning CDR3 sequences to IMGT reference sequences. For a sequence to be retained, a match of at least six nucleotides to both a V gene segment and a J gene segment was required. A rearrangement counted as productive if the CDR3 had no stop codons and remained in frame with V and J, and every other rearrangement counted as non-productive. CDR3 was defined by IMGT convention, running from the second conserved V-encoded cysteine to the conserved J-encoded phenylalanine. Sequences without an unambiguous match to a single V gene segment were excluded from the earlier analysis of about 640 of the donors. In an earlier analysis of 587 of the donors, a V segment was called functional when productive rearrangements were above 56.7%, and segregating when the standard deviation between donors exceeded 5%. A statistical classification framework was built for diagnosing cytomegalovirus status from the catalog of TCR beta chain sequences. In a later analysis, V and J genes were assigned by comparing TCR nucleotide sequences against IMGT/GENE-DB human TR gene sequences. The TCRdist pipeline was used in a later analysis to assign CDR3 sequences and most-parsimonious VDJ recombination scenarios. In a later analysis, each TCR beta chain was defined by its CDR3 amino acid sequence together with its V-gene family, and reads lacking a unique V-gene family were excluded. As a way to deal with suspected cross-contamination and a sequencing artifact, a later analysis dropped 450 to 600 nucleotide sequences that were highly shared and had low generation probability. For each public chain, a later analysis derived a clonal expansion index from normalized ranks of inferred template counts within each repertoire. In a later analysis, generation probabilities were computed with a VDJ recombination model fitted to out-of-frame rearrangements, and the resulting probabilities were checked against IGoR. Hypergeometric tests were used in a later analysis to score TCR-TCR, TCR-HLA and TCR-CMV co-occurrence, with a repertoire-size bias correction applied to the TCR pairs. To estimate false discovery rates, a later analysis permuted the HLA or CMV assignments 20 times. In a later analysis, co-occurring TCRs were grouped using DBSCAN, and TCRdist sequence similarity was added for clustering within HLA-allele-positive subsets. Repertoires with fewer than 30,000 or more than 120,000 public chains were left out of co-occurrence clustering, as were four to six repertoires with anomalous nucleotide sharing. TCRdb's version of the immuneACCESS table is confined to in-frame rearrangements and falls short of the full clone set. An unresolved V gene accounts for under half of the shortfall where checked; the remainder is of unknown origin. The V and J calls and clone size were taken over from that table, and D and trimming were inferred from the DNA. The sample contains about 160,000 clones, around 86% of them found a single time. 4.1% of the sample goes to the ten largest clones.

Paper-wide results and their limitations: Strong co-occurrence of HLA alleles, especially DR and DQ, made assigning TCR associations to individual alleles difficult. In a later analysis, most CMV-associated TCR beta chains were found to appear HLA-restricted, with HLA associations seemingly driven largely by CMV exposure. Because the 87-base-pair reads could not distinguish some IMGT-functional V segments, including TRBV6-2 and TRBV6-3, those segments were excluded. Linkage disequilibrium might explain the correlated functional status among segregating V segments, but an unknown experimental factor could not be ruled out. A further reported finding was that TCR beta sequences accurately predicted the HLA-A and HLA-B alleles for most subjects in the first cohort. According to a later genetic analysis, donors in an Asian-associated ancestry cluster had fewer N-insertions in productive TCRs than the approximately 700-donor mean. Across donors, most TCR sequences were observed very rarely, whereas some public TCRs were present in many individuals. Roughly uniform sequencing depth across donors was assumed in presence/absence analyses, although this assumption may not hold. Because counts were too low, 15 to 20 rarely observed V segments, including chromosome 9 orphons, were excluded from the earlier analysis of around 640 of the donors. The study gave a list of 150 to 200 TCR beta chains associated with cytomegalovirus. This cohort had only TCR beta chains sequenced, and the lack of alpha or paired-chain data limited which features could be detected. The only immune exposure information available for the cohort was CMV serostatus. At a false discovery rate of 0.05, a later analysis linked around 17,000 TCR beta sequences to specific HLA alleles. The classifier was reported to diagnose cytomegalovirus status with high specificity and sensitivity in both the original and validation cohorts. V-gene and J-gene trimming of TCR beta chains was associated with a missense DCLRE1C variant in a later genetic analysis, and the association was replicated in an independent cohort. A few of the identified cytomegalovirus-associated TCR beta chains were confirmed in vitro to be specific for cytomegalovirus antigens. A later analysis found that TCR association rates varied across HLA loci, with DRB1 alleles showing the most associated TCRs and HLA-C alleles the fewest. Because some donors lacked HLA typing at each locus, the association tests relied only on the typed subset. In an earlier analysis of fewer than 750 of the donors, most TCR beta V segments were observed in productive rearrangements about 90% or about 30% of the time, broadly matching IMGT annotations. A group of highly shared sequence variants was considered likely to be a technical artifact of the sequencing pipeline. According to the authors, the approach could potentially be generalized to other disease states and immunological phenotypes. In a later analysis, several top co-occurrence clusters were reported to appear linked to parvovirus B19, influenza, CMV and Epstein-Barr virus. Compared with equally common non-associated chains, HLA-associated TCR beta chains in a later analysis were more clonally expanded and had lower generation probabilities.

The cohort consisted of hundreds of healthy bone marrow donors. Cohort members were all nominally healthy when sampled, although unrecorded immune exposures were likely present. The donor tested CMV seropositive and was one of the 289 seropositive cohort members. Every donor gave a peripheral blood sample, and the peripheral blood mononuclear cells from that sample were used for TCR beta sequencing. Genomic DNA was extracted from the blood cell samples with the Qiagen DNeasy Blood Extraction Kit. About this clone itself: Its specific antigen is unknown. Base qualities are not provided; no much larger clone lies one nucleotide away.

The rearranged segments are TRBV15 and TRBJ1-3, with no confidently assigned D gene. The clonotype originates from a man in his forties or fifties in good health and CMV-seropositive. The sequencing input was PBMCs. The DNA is TGTGCCACCAGCAGGACTGGCTCTGGAAACACCATATATTTT. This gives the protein CATSRTGSGNTIYF.